Each of the 13 T cell receptor beta chains below was sequenced from the same sample in a study of naive CD8 T cells in extremely preterm neonates. The table came from immunoSEQ multiplex PCR; TCRdb's copy has only in-frame clones and leaves some out. Among more than 4,500 clones listed, approximately 97% were seen once. The sequenced sample was naive CD8+ T cells from blood. These TCRs come from a human donor in good health.

The gene calls are TRBV10-2 and TRBJ2-2; D unclear. Germline V gene data show CDR1 as WSHSY and CDR2 as SAAADI. V dropped 7 bases and J dropped 5 bases, with 20 bases sitting between them. This CDR3 is built from 16 residues. The CDR3 reads CASTPLGEEKTGELFF. The CDR3 DNA reads TGCGCCAGCACCCCCTTGGGTGAGGAAAAAACCGGGGAGCTGTTTTTT.

The CDR3 loop is CASIRYPGQGNSPLHF. CDR3 in DNA: TGTGCCAGCATCCGATACCCGGGACAGGGAAATTCACCCCTCCACTTT. V and J are TRBV7-2 and TRBJ1-6; the match to TRBD1 covers 9 bases. V trimming: 7 bases; J trimming: 7 bases; junction bases outside the gene matches: 11. Germline lookup yields CDR1 SGHTA and CDR2 FQGNSA. This CDR3 has 16 amino acids.

This clone was counted a single time. The genes are TRBV15 and TRBJ2-4; 11 nucleotides match TRBD2. From germline, CDR1 is LNHNV and CDR2 YYDKDF (reference sequence). After removal of 1 base from V and 8 bases from J, the junction contained 7 bases not matched to a gene. The CDR3 consists of 16 residues. CDR3: CATSRAVAGGPHIQYF. CDR3 bases: TGTGCCACCAGCAGAGCTGTAGCGGGGGGGCCACACATTCAGTACTTC. The whole variable domain, remainder taken from reference TRBV15 and TRBJ2-4, is DAMVIQNPRYQVTQFGKPVTLSCSQTLNHNVMYWYQQKSSQAPKLLFHYYDKDFNNEADTPDNFQSRRPNTSFCFLDIRSPGLGDTAMYLCATSRAVAGGPHIQYFGAGTRLSVL.

This chain's CDR3 is CAISGGPGTDTQYF. CDR3 coding DNA: TGTGCCATATCAGGGGGGCCAGGGACAGATACGCAGTATTTT. The V gene is TRBV5-4, the J gene TRBJ2-3, with a possible D match to TRBD1 (7 bases). This CDR3 has 14 residues. Per germline, CDR1 SGHNT and CDR2 YYREEE (reference sequence). V gave up 9 bases and J gave up 3 bases, with 17 bases separating them. Drawing the rest from reference TRBV5-4 and TRBJ2-3, the complete variable domain is ETGVTQSPTHLIKTRGQQVTLRCSSQSGHNTVSWYQQALGQGPQFIFQYYREEENGRGNFPPRFSGLQFPNYSSELNVNALELDDSALYLCAISGGPGTDTQYFGPGTRLTVL.

The chain links TRBV27 to TRBJ2-2; 8 nucleotides line up with TRBD2. CDR1 is MNHEY and CDR2 is SMNVEV in the germline V gene (reference sequence). CDR3 length: 14 amino acids. The ends lost 3 bases at V and 6 bases at J; junction bases unmatched: 3. The DNA for the CDR3 is TGTGCCAGCAGTTTCGCGGGGGGCGCCGGGGAGCTGTTTTTT. Translating it yields CASSFAGGAGELFF.

DNA for the CDR3: TGCGCCAGCAGCCTAAAACAGGGGATCCCCTACGAGCAGTACTTC. This translates into CASSLKQGIPYEQYF. This chain joins TRBV4-1 and TRBJ2-7; 7 bases map to TRBD1. The CDR3 has 15 residues. Germline CDR1 is MGHRA and CDR2 is YSYEKL. V trimming: 4 bases; J trimming: 2 bases; junction bases outside the gene matches: 8.

This chain connects TRBV28 to TRBJ1-1, with TRBD1 matching 8 bases. V shed 7 bases and J 8 bases; nucleotides not matched to a gene: 9. The CDR3 has 13 residues. Germline CDR1 reads MDHEN; CDR2 reads SYDVKM. The CDR3 region has the DNA TGTGCCAGCACTCAGGGGGCGATGGGAGAAGCTTTCTTT. As protein: CASTQGAMGEAFF.

The chain joins TRBV2 to TRBJ1-2; D remains unclear. The V and J ends lost 7 bases and 2 bases respectively, with 14 bases between them. Germline CDR1 reads SNHLY; CDR2 reads FYNNEI. The CDR3 runs 14 residues. The CDR3 bases are TGTGCCAGCACGGGAACCTCCTACAACTATGGCTACACCTTC. Translated: CASTGTSYNYGYTF.

Of note for this clone: This same CDR3 is encoded by further DNA sequences in the sample. V and J are TRBV21-1 and TRBJ1-6; TRBD1 is taken as the D call from the table, unchecked against the DNA. TRBV21-1 is listed as a pseudogene. CDR3 length: 19 residues. CDR3 sequence reads: CASSQPNPDRFVNNSPLHF. In DNA, the CDR3 is TGTGCCAGCAGCCAGCCTAACCCGGACAGATTCGTCAATAATTCCCCCCTCCACTTT.

The chain joins TRBV10-3 to TRBJ1-1; TRBD1 might be the D (5 bases). Trimming cost V 3 bases and J 4 bases, with 12 bases left between them. This CDR3 is built from 14 residues. Per germline, CDR1 ENHRY and CDR2 SYGVKD. The CDR3 DNA follows: TGTGCCATCAGTGATCAGGGTCTCCTCACTGAAGCTTTCTTT. Translating it yields CAISDQGLLTEAFF.

The chain recombines TRBV11-2 with TRBJ2-5; possibly TRBD1 for D (6 bases). Germline V gene data show CDR1 as SGHAT and CDR2 as FQNNGV. There are 16 residues in the CDR3. The V end lost 5 bases, the J end lost 1 base, and 17 bases lay between the germline ends. CDR3 coding DNA: TGTGCCAGCAGCGCCCTTCAAGGGGGAATCCAAGAGACCCAGTACTTC. Translating gives CASSALQGGIQETQYF.

The gene calls are TRBV27 and TRBJ2-3, with D possibly matching TRBD1 (6 bases). Germline V CDR1 and CDR2: MNHEY, SMNVEV (reference sequence). Trimming removed 6 bases from V and 6 bases from J, with 13 bases in between. This CDR3 is 13 amino acids long. CDR3 in DNA: TGTGCCAGCAGGAACAGGGCGTTGGATACGCAGTATTTT. This codes for CASRNRALDTQYF.

This chain connects TRBV5-1 to TRBJ2-3, with D perhaps TRBD2 (6 bases). The ends were cut back, 4 bases at V and 4 bases at J, with 22 bases in the middle. CDR1 and CDR2 (germline): SGHRS, YFSETQ. The CDR3 consists of 17 residues. The CDR3, as DNA: TGCGCCAGCAGCCCCCATTCTGCGGGGTTTAGCGCAGATACGCAGTATTTT. This sequence encodes CASSPHSAGFSADTQYF.